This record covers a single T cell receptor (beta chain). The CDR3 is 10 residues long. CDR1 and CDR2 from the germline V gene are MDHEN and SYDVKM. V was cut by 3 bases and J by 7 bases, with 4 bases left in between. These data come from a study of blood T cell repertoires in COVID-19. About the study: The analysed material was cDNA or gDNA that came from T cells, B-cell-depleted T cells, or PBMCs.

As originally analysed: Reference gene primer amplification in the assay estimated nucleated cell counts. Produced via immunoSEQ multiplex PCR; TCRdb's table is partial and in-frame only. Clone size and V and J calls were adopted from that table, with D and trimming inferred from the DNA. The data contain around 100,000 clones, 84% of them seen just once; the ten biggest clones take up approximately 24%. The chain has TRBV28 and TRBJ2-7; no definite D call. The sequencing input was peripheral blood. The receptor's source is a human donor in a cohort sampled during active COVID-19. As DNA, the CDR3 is TGTGCCAGCAGTTTCGTAGAGCAGTACTTC. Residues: CASSFVEQYF.